This TCR beta chain was found in a study of CD8 T cells in ankylosing spondylitis. Study-wide results and limits: There were earlier reports of some motif variants in reactive arthritis synovial fluid and blood.

TCRdb processed the 5' RACE reads anew with MiXCR; each CDR3 protein has one entry. The sample lists tens of thousands of distinct CDR3 sequences, around 7.2% occurring once. This clonotype has ten or more counts. Its cognate antigen is unknown. Trimming took off 2 bases at V and 3 bases at J, with 12 bases between the two ends. This CDR3 contains 14 residues. The germline CDR1 and CDR2 sequences are SGHRS and YFSETQ. Material: blood, either unsorted or a sorted T cell fraction (not recorded which). This receptor was obtained from a male donor with ankylosing spondylitis or in good health (not recorded which). V gene TRBV5-1 combines with J gene TRBJ2-7; tentative D call: TRBD2 (6 bases). CDR3 in amino acids: CASSLSGGSYEQYF. The CDR3 DNA is TGCGCCAGCAGCTTATCCGGGGGAAGCTACGAGCAGTACTTC.